The rows below give T cell receptor beta chains drawn from one sample of a study of T cell responses to AZD1222 COVID-19 vaccine. The data were produced by immunoSEQ multiplex PCR, yet TCRdb's version contains in-frame clones alone and is incomplete. The sample shows around 100,000 clones, about 85% of them seen only once. Source: peripheral blood, taken 28 days after the second AZD1222 dose. The receptors shown here come from an adult who received the AZD1222 COVID-19 vaccine. CDR3s leave out the opening cysteine and the closing phenylalanine or tryptophan. Each record gives: J gene, V gene, CDR3 protein.

TRBJ1-2 TRBV4-1 ASSQRTGTVNYGYT
TRBJ2-2 TRBV7-2 ASSFFGFGELF
TRBJ2-7 TRBV5-1 ASSLNVYEQY
TRBJ2-7 TRBV10-3 AIMTSDSAYEQY
TRBJ1-1 TRBV15 ATSWDRNMAF
TRBJ2-1 TRBV29-1 SVEYDSFTYNEQF
TRBJ2-3 TRBV9 ASSVISSTSGTDTQY
TRBJ2-1 TRBV30 AWSALLGLAETNEQF
TRBJ2-3 TRBV20-1 SASGVGVLSGTTDTQY
TRBJ1-2 TRBV29-1 SAPSGHDFGYGYT
TRBJ1-1 TRBV10-2 ASSERQGMNTEAF
TRBJ1-1 TRBV13 ASSFRGTEAF
TRBJ2-3 TRBV7-3 ASSLGFQGADTQY
TRBJ1-2 TRBV5-5 ASSFLDVSTIYGYT
TRBJ2-3 TRBV5-1 ASSLGAEKVTDTQY
TRBJ1-1 TRBV19 ASSTTGGAEAF
TRBJ2-1 TRBV19 ASSSPAGRSNEQF
TRBJ2-1 TRBV27 ASSAWTTSGRNEQF
TRBJ1-3 TRBV7-9 ASLGDSSGNTIY
TRBJ1-1 TRBV5-1 ASSLARTNTEAF
TRBJ2-7 TRBV11-2 ASSDPTGPYEQY
TRBJ2-7 TRBV25-1 ASRGDRKAYEQY
TRBJ1-5 TRBV7-6 ASSQGGLQPQH
TRBJ2-2 TRBV4-1 ASSQEGLRDRTGELF
TRBJ1-5 TRBV20-1 SASGQGQVWPQH
TRBJ1-4 TRBV15 ATSMGGGDWGNEKLF
TRBJ1-1 TRBV27 ASSKGSSHTEAF
TRBJ2-7 TRBV10-3 AITDNGEQY
TRBJ2-1 TRBV5-6 ASSLNRRFSSYNEQF
TRBJ1-5 TRBV19 ASRGDRPNRTNQPQH